These T cell receptor beta chains were read from a single sample in a study of lymphopenia after photon versus proton radiotherapy. Assay: immunoSEQ multiplex PCR; the TCRdb copy retains only in-frame clones and omits some. The sample yields fewer than 15,000 clones, roughly 90% seen once. Sequenced here: peripheral blood, sampled from a patient treated with photon-based radiotherapy. Receptor source: a man between 60 and 75 years old with pancreatic cancer. Each CDR3 is given with its conserved first and last residue. D genes are given only for firm matches. Not all rows give a size; the values are once, few, many and, for expanded clones, a class.

len,j_gene,d_gene,v_gene,abundance,CDR3nt,CDR3aa
18,TRBJ1-1,TRBD1,TRBV5-1,.,TGCGCCAGCAGCTTGGAGGGGACAGGGGGCGGCGGGGTTAATGAAGCTTTCTTT,CASSLEGTGGGGVNEAFF
13,TRBJ2-7,.,TRBV10-2,.,TGCGCCAGCAGTGATAACCCAACCTACGAGCAGTACTTC,CASSDNPTYEQYF
13,TRBJ2-1,.,TRBV9,.,TGTGCCAGCAGTGGGACTCCCTACAATGAGCAGTTCTTC,CASSGTPYNEQFF
14,TRBJ1-5,.,TRBV9,.,TGTGCCAGCAGCGCAGGAGGCGGGTCCCAGCCCCAGCATTTT,CASSAGGGSQPQHF
16,TRBJ1-5,TRBD1,TRBV11-3,once,TGTGCCAGCAGCCATCGGGACAGGAATACTAATCAGCCCCAGCATTTT,CASSHRDRNTNQPQHF
12,TRBJ2-1,.,TRBV2,once,TGTGCCAGCACCCCCGCCCGAGATGAGCAGTTCTTC,CASTPARDEQFF
15,TRBJ1-5,.,TRBV12-5,.,TGTGCTAGTGGTTTGGATCACACAGGGTGGCAGCCCCAGCATTTT,CASGLDHTGWQPQHF
14,TRBJ2-1,.,TRBV19,.,TGTGCCAGTAGTACGTACAGGGAATTCGATGAGCAGTTCTTC,CASSTYREFDEQFF
17,TRBJ2-5,TRBD2,TRBV7-8,.,TGTGCCAGCAGCCTCCCCCGCAGACTAGCAATTAGACAGACCCAGTACTTC,CASSLPRRLAIRQTQYF
17,TRBJ1-6,.,TRBV9,.,TGTGCCAGCAGCGTAGGGGGACCCCTTGGACAGAATTCACCCCTCCACTTT,CASSVGGPLGQNSPLHF
16,TRBJ2-5,TRBD2,TRBV11-2,.,TGTGCCAGCAGCTTAGGGCTGCGGGGGGGCCGAGAGACCCAGTACTTC,CASSLGLRGGRETQYF
15,TRBJ1-2,.,TRBV9,.,TGTGCCAGCAGTTACCGACTGAGAGATAACTATGGCTACACCTTC,CASSYRLRDNYGYTF
15,TRBJ1-2,TRBD1,TRBV5-4,.,TGTGCCAGCAGCGCATCCGGGACAGATGACTATGGCTACACCTTC,CASSASGTDDYGYTF
14,TRBJ1-5,.,TRBV9,.,TGTGCCAGCAGCGTGGGGGGTAGCAATCAGCCCCAGCATTTT,CASSVGGSNQPQHF
13,TRBJ1-6,.,TRBV10-1,.,TGCGCCAGCAGTCGGGACCTGAATTCACCCCTCCACTTT,CASSRDLNSPLHF
15,TRBJ2-3,.,TRBV7-9,.,TGTGCCAGCAGCTTAGAGTTTGGGGCGACAGATACGCAGTATTTT,CASSLEFGATDTQYF
17,TRBJ2-5,.,TRBV18,once,TGTGCCAGCTCACCACCGGGACAACTCAGGTACCAAGAGACCCAGTACTTC,CASSPPGQLRYQETQYF
15,TRBJ2-2,.,TRBV5-1,.,TGCGCCAGCAGCTACGATACGTTAGTCACCGGGGAGCTGTTTTTT,CASSYDTLVTGELFF
16,TRBJ2-5,TRBD1,TRBV5-1,.,TGCGCCAGCAGCCTCGGGACAGGGGGGTTAGAAGAGACCCAGTACTTC,CASSLGTGGLEETQYF
13,TRBJ1-2,TRBD1,TRBV6-5,.,TGTGCCAGCAGTTACGGGACAGATTATGGCTACACCTTC,CASSYGTDYGYTF
16,TRBJ1-2,TRBD1,TRBV5-1,.,TGCGCCAGCAGCTTCTCCGGGACAGGGGATTATGGAGGCTACACCTTC,CASSFSGTGDYGGYTF
17,TRBJ2-7,TRBD1,TRBV4-3,.,TGCGCCAGCAGCCAAGTCTGGTCGGGGCCAGGGGGTTACGAGCAGTACTTC,CASSQVWSGPGGYEQYF
15,TRBJ1-2,TRBD1,TRBV7-2,.,TGTGCCAGCAGCCAAACGACAGGGGGCAACTATGGCTACACCTTC,CASSQTTGGNYGYTF
15,TRBJ2-7,TRBD1,TRBV6-1,.,TGTGCCAGTACCGTGGCGACAGGGAGCTCCTACGAGCAGTACTTC,CASTVATGSSYEQYF
16,TRBJ2-7,TRBD1,TRBV11-2,.,TGTGCCAGCAGCTTAGGTACAGGGGTTCGGCCCTACGAGCAGTACTTC,CASSLGTGVRPYEQYF
15,TRBJ1-2,.,TRBV13,.,TGTGCCAGCAGCGTGGCGGCAGAAACCCTCTATGGCTACACCTTC,CASSVAAETLYGYTF
16,TRBJ1-5,.,TRBV4-2,few,TGTGCCAGCAGCCAAGATAGTAGTGGGGGGATTCAGCCCCAGCATTTT,CASSQDSSGGIQPQHF
15,TRBJ2-7,.,TRBV15,.,TGTGCCACCACCCCTCGGGGCACGGATCGTGGCGAGCAGTACTTC,CATTPRGTDRGEQYF
17,TRBJ2-7,.,TRBV4-2,.,TGTGCCAGCAGTCCCCCCCGGTCCCGACTAATACTATACGAGCAGTACTTC,CASSPPRSRLILYEQYF
11,TRBJ1-2,.,TRBV29-1,.,TGCAGCGTGGCGACAGCTTATGGCTACACCTTC,CSVATAYGYTF
13,TRBJ1-3,.,TRBV9,.,TGTGCCAGCAGCGACGGTGCTGGAAACACCATATATTTT,CASSDGAGNTIYF
15,TRBJ1-6,.,TRBV6-5,.,TGTGCCAGCAGGCACCGGGACACCCAGAATTCACCCCTCCACTTT,CASRHRDTQNSPLHF
12,TRBJ2-2,.,TRBV13,.,TGTGCCAGCAGCCCCCCGGAGGGGGAGCTGTTTTTT,CASSPPEGELFF
13,TRBJ1-5,TRBD1,TRBV30,.,TGTGCCTGGACAGGGGGTAAAAATCAGCCCCAGCATTTT,CAWTGGKNQPQHF
13,TRBJ1-1,.,TRBV11-3,.,TGTGCCAGCAGCTCGGACTATCTAGGGGAAGCTTTCTTT,CASSSDYLGEAFF
16,TRBJ2-2,.,TRBV7-9,.,TGTGCCAGCAGCTTAGATTTCGGGAATCCGGAAGGGGAGCTGTTTTTT,CASSLDFGNPEGELFF
15,TRBJ2-7,TRBD1,TRBV6-6,.,TGTGCCAGCAGTATAGGAGGGACAGGGTACTACGAGCAGTACTTC,CASSIGGTGYYEQYF
16,TRBJ2-5,.,TRBV5-1,.,TGCGCCAGCAGCTTGGCGGTACGGGGTGGGCAAGAGACCCAGTACTTC,CASSLAVRGGQETQYF
14,TRBJ2-2,.,TRBV18,.,TGTGCCAGCTCACCCCAGGGTAACACCGGGGAGCTGTTTTTT,CASSPQGNTGELFF
12,TRBJ2-5,.,TRBV7-2,.,TGTGCCAGCAGCCCCCCAAAAATGGCCCAGTACTTC,CASSPPKMAQYF
13,TRBJ1-4,.,TRBV18,.,TGTGCCAGCTCACCCGGGACTAATGAAAAACTGTTTTTT,CASSPGTNEKLFF
16,TRBJ2-5,TRBD2,TRBV9,.,TGTGCCAGCAGCGTAGGACTAGCGGGGGGTCAAAGGGCCCAGTACTTC,CASSVGLAGGQRAQYF
12,TRBJ1-5,.,TRBV30,.,TGTGCCTGGTCGGAGATCCGGCAGCCCCGGCATTTT,CAWSEIRQPRHF
17,TRBJ1-5,.,TRBV30,.,TGTGCCTGGAGTAACCCCCCTAGGAGGGGTCGAATACAGCCCCAGCATTTT,CAWSNPPRRGRIQPQHF
13,TRBJ1-5,TRBD1,TRBV7-9,.,TGTGCCAGCAGCTTCGGGACAGATCAGCCCCAGCATTTT,CASSFGTDQPQHF
14,TRBJ2-3,TRBD2,TRBV7-2,.,TGTGCCAGCAGCTTGTGGGGGGGGAGTGATACGCAGTATTTT,CASSLWGGSDTQYF
16,TRBJ2-1,TRBD1,TRBV6-5,.,TGTGCCAGCAGTTACTCAGGGGGCCAATGGCTTCATGAGCAGTTCTTC,CASSYSGGQWLHEQFF
13,TRBJ1-2,TRBD1,TRBV11-2,.,TGTGCCAGCAGCCTAGCGGACAGGGATGGCTACACCTTC,CASSLADRDGYTF
13,TRBJ2-7,TRBD1,TRBV6-1,.,TGTGCCAGCGACCGACAGGGGGCCTACGAGCAGTACTTC,CASDRQGAYEQYF